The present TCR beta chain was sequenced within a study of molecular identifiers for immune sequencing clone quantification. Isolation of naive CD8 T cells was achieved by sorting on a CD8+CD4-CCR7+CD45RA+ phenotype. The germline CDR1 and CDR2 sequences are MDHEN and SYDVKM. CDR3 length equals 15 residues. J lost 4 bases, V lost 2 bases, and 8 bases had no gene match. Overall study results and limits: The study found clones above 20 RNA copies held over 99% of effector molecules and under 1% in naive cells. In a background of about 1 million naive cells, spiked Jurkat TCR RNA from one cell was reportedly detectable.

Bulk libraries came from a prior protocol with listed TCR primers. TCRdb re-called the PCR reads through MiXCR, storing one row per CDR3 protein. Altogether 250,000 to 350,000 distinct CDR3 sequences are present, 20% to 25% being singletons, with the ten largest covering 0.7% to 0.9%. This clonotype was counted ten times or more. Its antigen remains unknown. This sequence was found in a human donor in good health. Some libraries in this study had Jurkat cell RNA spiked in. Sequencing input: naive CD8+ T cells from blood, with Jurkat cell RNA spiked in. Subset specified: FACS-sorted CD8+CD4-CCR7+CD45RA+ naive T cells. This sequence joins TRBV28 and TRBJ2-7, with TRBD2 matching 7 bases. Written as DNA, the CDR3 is TGTGCCAGCAGTTTAGGGGGGGGGGTTGTATACGAGCAGTACTTC. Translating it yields CASSLGGGVVYEQYF. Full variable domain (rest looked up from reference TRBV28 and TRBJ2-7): DVKVTQSSRYLVKRTGEKVFLECVQDMDHENMFWYRQDPGLGLRLIYFSYDVKMKEKGDIPEGYSVSREKKERFSLILESASTNQTSMYLCASSLGGGVVYEQYFGPGTRLTVT.